A single sample is the source of the 18 T cell receptor beta chains below, sequenced in a study of cytomegalovirus exposure and HLA in healthy donors. The study ran its PCR with 60 Vbeta and 13 Jbeta primers. This table comes from immunoSEQ multiplex PCR, and its TCRdb copy is limited to in-frame clones, with some not included. The sample carries under 200,000 clones, about 75% recorded once. The sequencing input was PBMCs. Source of these receptors: a man aged 50-59 years in good health and CMV-seropositive.

This clone was picked up a small number of times. V is TRBV7-9 and J is TRBJ1-2, with D possibly TRBD1 on 5 matching bases. V was clipped by 0 bases and J by 4 bases, with 9 bases between them. Germline-derived CDR1 and CDR2 are SEHNR and FQNEAQ (reference sequence). This CDR3 has 14 amino acids. Here the CDR3 reads CASSLALGLYGYTF. CDR3 in DNA: TGTGCCAGCAGCTTAGCGCTGGGGCTCTATGGCTACACCTTC.

The V and J genes are TRBV9 and TRBJ2-7, with 7 bases matching TRBD2. CDR1 and CDR2 (germline): SGDLS, YYNGEE. V lost 0 bases and J lost 7; bases outside the gene matches: 7. This CDR3 has 14 amino acids. CDR3 loop: CASSVGGGEREQYF. In DNA form, the CDR3 reads TGTGCCAGCAGCGTAGGGGGAGGGGAGAGAGAGCAGTACTTC.

The chain carries TRBV25-1 and TRBJ1-1, with D hard to call. This CDR3 spans 16 amino acids. Trimming removed 2 bases from V and 1 base from J, with 14 bases in between. In germline, CDR1 is MGHDK, CDR2 SYGVNS. The CDR3 reads CASSETFSAGNTEAFF. The CDR3 DNA follows: TGTGCCAGCAGTGAAACATTCTCTGCGGGGAACACTGAAGCTTTCTTT.

V and J are TRBV4-3 and TRBJ2-2, with 13 bases matching TRBD2. This CDR3 region has 19 residues. V shed 1 base, J shed 6 bases, and the junction held 11 bases outside the gene matches. Looked up from germline, CDR1 is LGHNA and CDR2 is YSLEER. CDR3 sequence reads: CASSQVGLAGSLLAGELFF. The CDR3 nucleotides read TGCGCCAGCAGCCAAGTGGGACTAGCGGGGAGCCTTCTGGCCGGGGAGCTGTTTTTT.

The chain recombines TRBV11-3 with TRBJ1-3; a weak D match, TRBD1 (5 bases). Germline V gene data show CDR1 as SGHNT and CDR2 as YENEEA. The ends were cut back, 4 bases at V and 0 bases at J, with 7 bases in the middle. CDR3 length: 14 residues. The DNA of the CDR3 is TGTGCCAGCAGCTCCACAGGCTCTGGAAACACCATATATTTT. Residues: CASSSTGSGNTIYF.

The rearrangement links TRBV28 to TRBJ2-1, with 7 positions matching TRBD2. CDR1 is MDHEN and CDR2 is SYDVKM in the germline V gene. This CDR3 comprises 14 residues. V shed 6 bases, J shed 2 bases, and the junction held 4 bases outside the gene matches. This CDR3 is CASSRGDPYNEQFF. CDR3 nucleotides: TGTGCCAGCAGCCGGGGGGACCCCTACAATGAGCAGTTCTTC.

This sequence joins TRBV5-1 and TRBJ2-3, with 10 bases matching TRBD2. The length of the CDR3 is 13 residues. Germline V gene sequence: CDR1 SGHRS, CDR2 YFSETQ. Unmatched junction bases numbered 7, after V lost 8 bases and J lost 7 bases. The chain's CDR3 is CASSSGGENTQYF. The CDR3 region has the DNA TGCGCCAGTTCTAGCGGGGGTGAAAATACGCAGTATTTT.

This rearrangement joins TRBV28 to TRBJ2-3; 13 bases are a match to TRBD2. CDR3 length: 15 amino acids. The germline V gene has CDR1 MDHEN and CDR2 SYDVKM. With 6 bases clipped from V and 3 bases from J, the junction kept 3 bases outside the gene matches. Here the CDR3 DNA reads TGTGCCAGCAGCCGGACTAGCGGGGGAACAGATACGCAGTATTTT. Its translation: CASSRTSGGTDTQYF.

The chain employs TRBV13 and TRBJ2-5, with TRBD1 identical over 7 bases. The CDR3 contains 14 residues. The ends lost 3 bases at V and 7 bases at J; junction bases unmatched: 8. Per germline, CDR1 PRHDT and CDR2 FYEKMQ (reference sequence). The CDR3 spells CASSFDRASGTQYF. The CDR3 region has the DNA TGTGCCAGCAGCTTTGACAGGGCCTCGGGGACCCAGTACTTC. Full variable domain (remainder filled in from reference TRBV13 and TRBJ2-5): AAGVIQSPRHLIKEKRETATLKCYPIPRHDTVYWYQQGPGQDPQFLISFYEKMQSDKGSIPDRFSAQQFSDYHSELNMSSLELGDSALYFCASSFDRASGTQYFGPGTRLLVL.

The chain combines TRBV4-1 with TRBJ2-2; a weak D match, TRBD1 (5 bases). The CDR3 totals 18 residues. Germline lookup yields CDR1 MGHRA and CDR2 YSYEKL. V was cut by 1 base and J by 2 bases, with 17 bases left in between. The CDR3 DNA follows: TGCGCCAGCAGCCAAGCTACAGGTACCCGGGTCAACACCGGGGAGCTGTTTTTT. Translated: CASSQATGTRVNTGELFF.

Comment on this clone: The junction differs from germline at one of its ends, possibly a read error. The J gene is TRBJ1-2, the V gene TRBV6-5; possible D gene TRBD1, 5 bases. The CDR3 is 13 residues long. The germline V gene encodes CDR1 MNHEY and CDR2 SVGAGI. The CDR3 here is CASTGGTRGGYIF. The CDR3 bases are TGTGCCAGCACGGGGGGTACCCGGGGAGGCTACATCTTC.

V is TRBV5-6 and J is TRBJ2-1, with D possibly matching TRBD1 (5 bases). The V end was cut by 0 bases, the J end by 6 bases, with 10 bases between. The CDR3 consists of 14 residues. CDR1 is SGHDT, CDR2 YYEEEE, per germline. Here the CDR3 reads CASSLGSGLNEQFF. In nucleotides, the CDR3 is TGTGCCAGCAGCTTGGGTTCAGGGCTCAATGAGCAGTTCTTC.

In this sample, this clone turned up once. CDR3 protein: CASSLSFRDYGYTF. The CDR3 DNA sequence: TGTGCCAGCAGCTTAAGTTTTCGGGACTATGGCTACACCTTC. This chain connects TRBV7-2 to TRBJ1-2; no clear D gene. The CDR3 runs to 14 residues. Germline CDR1 and CDR2: SGHTA and FQGNSA. V lost 2 bases, J lost 3 bases, and 10 bases lay in between.

The chain is built from TRBV5-5 and TRBJ2-7; TRBD2 aligns across 8 bases. Trimming at V came to 4 bases and at J to 2 bases, leaving 8 bases not matched to a gene. CDR3 length: 15 amino acids. Germline V lookup: CDR1 SGHKS, CDR2 YYEKEE (reference sequence). The CDR3 region is CASSKLADRPYEQYV. CDR3 DNA: TGTGCCAGCAGCAAACTAGCGGACCGACCCTACGAGCAGTACGTC.

The CDR3 protein is CASSFQGASTDTQYF. In DNA, the CDR3 is TGTGCCAGCAGCTTTCAGGGGGCTAGCACAGATACGCAGTATTTT. The chain links TRBV7-6 to TRBJ2-3; 8 nucleotides line up with TRBD1. This CDR3 has 15 amino acids. Trimming removed 3 bases from V and 0 bases from J; junction bases left unmatched: 2. CDR1 and CDR2 from the germline V gene are SGHVS and FNYEAQ.

The chain carries TRBV2 and TRBJ2-2; a possible D gene is TRBD2 (6 bases). Germline-derived CDR1 and CDR2 are SNHLY and FYNNEI. This CDR3 comprises 16 residues. V lost 2 bases, J lost 4 bases, and 14 bases lay in between. CDR3 nucleotides: TGTGCCAGCAGTGAACATGGTAGCGGATCCACCGGGGAGCTGTTTTTT. Its protein product is CASSEHGSGSTGELFF.

The chain employs TRBV28 and TRBJ2-7; D might be TRBD2 (5 bases). The length of the CDR3 is 14 residues. CDR1 MDHEN and CDR2 SYDVKM come from the germline V gene. Trimming removed 3 bases at V and 0 bases at J, with 9 bases between. The CDR3 region has the DNA TGTGCCAGCAGTTTGACCGGGGTCTCCTACGAGCAGTACTTC. The encoded protein is CASSLTGVSYEQYF. The complete variable domain, with remaining parts taken from reference TRBV28 and TRBJ2-7, reads DVKVTQSSRYLVKRTGEKVFLECVQDMDHENMFWYRQDPGLGLRLIYFSYDVKMKEKGDIPEGYSVSREKKERFSLILESASTNQTSMYLCASSLTGVSYEQYFGPGTRLTVT.

The V gene is TRBV28, the J gene TRBJ1-4; 7 nucleotides match TRBD1. V trimming: 8 bases; J trimming: 6 bases; junction bases outside the gene matches: 9. CDR1 is MDHEN, CDR2 SYDVKM, per germline. The CDR3 totals 14 residues. CDR3 in DNA: TGTGCCAGCTCCAGCCAGGGGGTCGATGAAAAACTGTTTTTT. Amino acid sequence: CASSSQGVDEKLFF.